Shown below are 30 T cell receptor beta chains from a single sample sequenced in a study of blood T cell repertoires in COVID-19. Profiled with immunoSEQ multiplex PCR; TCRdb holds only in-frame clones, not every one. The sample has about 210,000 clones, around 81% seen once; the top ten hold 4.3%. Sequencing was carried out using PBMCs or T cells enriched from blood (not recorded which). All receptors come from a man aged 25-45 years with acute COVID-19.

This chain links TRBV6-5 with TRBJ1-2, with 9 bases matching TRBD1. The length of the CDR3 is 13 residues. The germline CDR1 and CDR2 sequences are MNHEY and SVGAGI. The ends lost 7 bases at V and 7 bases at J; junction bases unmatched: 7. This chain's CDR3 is CASTWTGVRGYTF. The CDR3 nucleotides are TGTGCCAGCACCTGGACAGGGGTACGTGGCTACACCTTC.

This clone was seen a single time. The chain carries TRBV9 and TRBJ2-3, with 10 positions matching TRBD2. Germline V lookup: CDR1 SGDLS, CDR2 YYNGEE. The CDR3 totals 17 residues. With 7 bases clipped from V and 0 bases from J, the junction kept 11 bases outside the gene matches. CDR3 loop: CASGGNSGGSSTDTQYF. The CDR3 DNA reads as TGTGCCAGCGGAGGAAATAGCGGGGGGTCTAGCACAGATACGCAGTATTTT.

Here the CDR3 reads CASSQLGGVGSVTF. The CDR3 nucleotides read TGTGCCAGCAGCCAATTAGGGGGCGTGGGTTCGGTCACCTTC. The gene calls are TRBV3-1 (or the pseudogene TRBV3-2) and TRBJ1-2, with 7 bases matching TRBD1. The germline V gene encodes CDR1 LGHDT and CDR2 YNNKEL (reference sequence). V shed 2 bases, J shed 13 bases, and the junction held 13 bases outside the gene matches. CDR3 length: 14 residues.

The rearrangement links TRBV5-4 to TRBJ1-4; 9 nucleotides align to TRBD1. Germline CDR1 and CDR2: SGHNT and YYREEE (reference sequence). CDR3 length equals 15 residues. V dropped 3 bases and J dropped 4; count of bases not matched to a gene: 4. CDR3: CASSSGQGLNEKLFF. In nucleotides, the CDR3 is TGTGCCAGCAGCTCCGGACAGGGGCTTAATGAAAAACTGTTTTTT.

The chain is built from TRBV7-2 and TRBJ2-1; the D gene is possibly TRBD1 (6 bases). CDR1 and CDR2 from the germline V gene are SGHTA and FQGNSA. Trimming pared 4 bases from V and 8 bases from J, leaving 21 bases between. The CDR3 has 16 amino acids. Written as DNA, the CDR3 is TGTGCCAGCAGCTCGGGACAATTCGCGGGTCGGGATGAGCAGTTCTTC. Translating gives CASSSGQFAGRDEQFF. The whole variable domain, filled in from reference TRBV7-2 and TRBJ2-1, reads GAGVSQSPSNKVTEKGKDVELRCDPISGHTALYWYRQSLGQGLEFLIYFQGNSAPDKSGLPSDRFSAERTGGSVSTLTIQRTQQEDSAVYLCASSSGQFAGRDEQFFGPGTRLTVL.

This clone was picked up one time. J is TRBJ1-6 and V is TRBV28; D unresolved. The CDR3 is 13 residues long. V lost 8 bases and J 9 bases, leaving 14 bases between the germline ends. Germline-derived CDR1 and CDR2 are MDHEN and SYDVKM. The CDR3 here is CASDDMGISPLHF. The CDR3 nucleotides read TGTGCCAGCGACGATATGGGCATTTCACCCCTCCACTTT.

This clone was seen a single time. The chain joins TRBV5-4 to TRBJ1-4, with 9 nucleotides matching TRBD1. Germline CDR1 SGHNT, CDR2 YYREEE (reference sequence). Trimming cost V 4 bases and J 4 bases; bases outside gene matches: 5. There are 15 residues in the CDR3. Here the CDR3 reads CASSTGGQGNEKLFF. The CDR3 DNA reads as TGTGCCAGCAGCACAGGGGGCCAGGGTAATGAAAAACTGTTTTTT.

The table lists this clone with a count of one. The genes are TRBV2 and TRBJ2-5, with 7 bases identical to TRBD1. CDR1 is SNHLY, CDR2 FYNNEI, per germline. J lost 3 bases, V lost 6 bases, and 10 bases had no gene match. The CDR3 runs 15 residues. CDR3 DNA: TGTGCCAGCAGCGGCCCAAGGGGGCCGGAAGAGACCCAGTACTTC. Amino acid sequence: CASSGPRGPEETQYF.

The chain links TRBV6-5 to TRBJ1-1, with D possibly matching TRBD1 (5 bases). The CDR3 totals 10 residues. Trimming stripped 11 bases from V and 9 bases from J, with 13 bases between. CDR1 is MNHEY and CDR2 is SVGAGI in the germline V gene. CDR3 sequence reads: CAAGEGQAFF. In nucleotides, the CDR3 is TGTGCCGCGGGGGAGGGGCAAGCTTTCTTT.

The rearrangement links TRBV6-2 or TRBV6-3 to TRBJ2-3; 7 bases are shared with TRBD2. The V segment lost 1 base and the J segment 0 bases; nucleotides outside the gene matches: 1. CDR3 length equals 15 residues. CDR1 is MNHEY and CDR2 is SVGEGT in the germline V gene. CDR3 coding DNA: TGTGCCAGCAGTTACTGGGGGGGGAGCACAGATACGCAGTATTTT. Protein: CASSYWGGSTDTQYF.

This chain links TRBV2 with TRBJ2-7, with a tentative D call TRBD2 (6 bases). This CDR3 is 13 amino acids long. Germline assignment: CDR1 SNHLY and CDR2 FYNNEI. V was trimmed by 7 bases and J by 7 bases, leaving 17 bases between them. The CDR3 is CASMRDLAEEQYF. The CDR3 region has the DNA TGTGCCAGCATGAGGGACTTAGCCGAGGAGCAGTACTTC.

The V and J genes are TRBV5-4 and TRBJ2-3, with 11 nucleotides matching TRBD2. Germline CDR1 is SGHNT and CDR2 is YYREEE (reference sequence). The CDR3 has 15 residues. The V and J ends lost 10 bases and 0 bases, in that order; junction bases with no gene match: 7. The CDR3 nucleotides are TGTGCCGTTAGCGGGGGGGTAACTAGCACAGATACGCAGTATTTT. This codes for CAVSGGVTSTDTQYF. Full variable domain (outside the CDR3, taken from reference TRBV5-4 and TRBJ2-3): ETGVTQSPTHLIKTRGQQVTLRCSSQSGHNTVSWYQQALGQGPQFIFQYYREEENGRGNFPPRFSGLQFPNYSSELNVNALELDDSALYLCAVSGGVTSTDTQYFGPGTRLTVL.

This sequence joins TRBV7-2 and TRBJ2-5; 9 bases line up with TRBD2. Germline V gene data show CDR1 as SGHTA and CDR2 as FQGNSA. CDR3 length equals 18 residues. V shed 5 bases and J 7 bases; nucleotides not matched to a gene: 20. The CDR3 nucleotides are TGTGCCAGCAGCCCGGTGGGGCGGGGGGGTTTTAGTCTGGGGACCCAGTACTTC. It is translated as CASSPVGRGGFSLGTQYF. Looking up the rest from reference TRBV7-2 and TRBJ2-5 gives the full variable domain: GAGVSQSPSNKVTEKGKDVELRCDPISGHTALYWYRQSLGQGLEFLIYFQGNSAPDKSGLPSDRFSAERTGGSVSTLTIQRTQQEDSAVYLCASSPVGRGGFSLGTQYFGPGTRLLVL.

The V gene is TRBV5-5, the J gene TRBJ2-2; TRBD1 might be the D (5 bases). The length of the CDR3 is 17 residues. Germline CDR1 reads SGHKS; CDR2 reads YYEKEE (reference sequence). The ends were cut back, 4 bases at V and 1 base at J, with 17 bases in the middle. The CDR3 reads CASSRNIPQVNTGELFF. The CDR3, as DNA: TGTGCCAGCAGCCGAAATATCCCACAGGTGAACACCGGGGAGCTGTTTTTT.

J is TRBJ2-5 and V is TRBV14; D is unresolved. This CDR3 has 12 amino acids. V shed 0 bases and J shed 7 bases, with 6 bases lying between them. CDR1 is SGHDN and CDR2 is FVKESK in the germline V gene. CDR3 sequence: CASSQDRVTQYF. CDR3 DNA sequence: TGTGCCAGCAGCCAAGATCGTGTGACCCAGTACTTC.

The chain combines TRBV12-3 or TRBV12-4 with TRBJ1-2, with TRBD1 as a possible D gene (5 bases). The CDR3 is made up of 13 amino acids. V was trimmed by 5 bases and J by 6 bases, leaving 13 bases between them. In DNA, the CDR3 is TGTGCCAGCAGTCCCGGAGGAGGGGATGGCTACACCTTC. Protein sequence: CASSPGGGDGYTF.

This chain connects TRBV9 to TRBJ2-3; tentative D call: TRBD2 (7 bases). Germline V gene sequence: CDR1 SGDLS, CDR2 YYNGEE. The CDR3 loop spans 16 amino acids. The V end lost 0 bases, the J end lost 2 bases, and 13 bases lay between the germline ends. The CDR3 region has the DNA TGTGCCAGCAGCGTAGTGGGAGGGGGGCCCACAGATACGCAGTATTTT. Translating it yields CASSVVGGGPTDTQYF.

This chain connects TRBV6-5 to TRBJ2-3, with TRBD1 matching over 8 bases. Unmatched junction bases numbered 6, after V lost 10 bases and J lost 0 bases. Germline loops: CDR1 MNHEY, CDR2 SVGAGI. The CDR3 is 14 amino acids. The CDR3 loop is CAIRRDRSTDTQYF. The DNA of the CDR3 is TGTGCCATTCGCCGGGACAGGAGCACAGATACGCAGTATTTT.

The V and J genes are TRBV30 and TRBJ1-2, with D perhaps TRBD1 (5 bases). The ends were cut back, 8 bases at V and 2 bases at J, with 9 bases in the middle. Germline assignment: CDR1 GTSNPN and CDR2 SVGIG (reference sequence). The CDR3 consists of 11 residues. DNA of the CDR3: TGTGCCGCGGGACTGAACTATGGCTACACCTTC. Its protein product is CAAGLNYGYTF.

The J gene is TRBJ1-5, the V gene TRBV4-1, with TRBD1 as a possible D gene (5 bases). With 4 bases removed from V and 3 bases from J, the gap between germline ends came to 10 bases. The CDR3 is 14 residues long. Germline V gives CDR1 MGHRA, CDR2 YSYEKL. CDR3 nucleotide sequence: TGCGCCAGCAGCCCGGGACTGAACAATCAGCCCCAGCATTTT. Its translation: CASSPGLNNQPQHF.

The CDR3 DNA follows: TGTGCCAGCAGCCAAGCGGTAGTGCCCACAGATACGCAGTATTTT. It translates to CASSQAVVPTDTQYF. The chain links TRBV3-1 (or the pseudogene TRBV3-2) to TRBJ2-3; no definite D call. There are 15 residues in the CDR3. The germline V gene encodes CDR1 LGHDT and CDR2 YNNKEL (reference sequence). V lost 1 base, J lost 2 bases, and 10 bases lay in between.

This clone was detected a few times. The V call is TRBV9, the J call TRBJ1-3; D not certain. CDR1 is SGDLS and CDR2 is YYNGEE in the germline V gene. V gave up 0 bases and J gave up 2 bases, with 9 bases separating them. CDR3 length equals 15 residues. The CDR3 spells CASSVEVTPGNTIYF. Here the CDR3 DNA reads TGTGCCAGCAGCGTAGAAGTAACTCCTGGAAACACCATATATTTT.

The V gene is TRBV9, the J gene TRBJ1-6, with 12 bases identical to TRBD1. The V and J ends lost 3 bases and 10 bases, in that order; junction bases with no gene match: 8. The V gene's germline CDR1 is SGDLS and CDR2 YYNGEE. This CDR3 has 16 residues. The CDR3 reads CASSATGTGGRSPLHF. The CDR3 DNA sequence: TGTGCCAGCAGCGCGACCGGGACAGGGGGCAGGTCACCCCTCCACTTT.

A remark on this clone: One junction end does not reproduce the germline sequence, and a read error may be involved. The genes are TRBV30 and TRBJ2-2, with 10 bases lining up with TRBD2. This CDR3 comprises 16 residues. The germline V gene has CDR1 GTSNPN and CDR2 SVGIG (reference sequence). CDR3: CAWTDPGLAKTGELFF. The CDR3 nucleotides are TGTGCCTGGACCGACCCGGGACTAGCGAAGACCGGGGAGCTGTTTTTT.

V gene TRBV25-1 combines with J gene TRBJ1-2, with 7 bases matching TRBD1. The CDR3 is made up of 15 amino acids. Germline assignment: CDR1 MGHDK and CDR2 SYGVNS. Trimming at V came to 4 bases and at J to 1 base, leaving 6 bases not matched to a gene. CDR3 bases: TGTGCCAGCAGTGGCCGACAGGGCCTTAACTATGGCTACACCTTC. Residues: CASSGRQGLNYGYTF.

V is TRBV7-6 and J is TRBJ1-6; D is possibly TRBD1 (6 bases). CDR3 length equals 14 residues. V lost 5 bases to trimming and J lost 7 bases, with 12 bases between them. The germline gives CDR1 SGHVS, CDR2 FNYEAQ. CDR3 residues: CASSDGQMNSPLHF. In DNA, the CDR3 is TGTGCCAGCAGCGATGGACAGATGAATTCACCCCTCCACTTT. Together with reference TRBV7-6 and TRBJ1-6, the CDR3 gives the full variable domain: GAGVSQSPRYKVTKRGQDVALRCDPISGHVSLYWYRQALGQGPEFLTYFNYEAQQDKSGLPNDRFSAERPEGSISTLTIQRTEQRDSAMYRCASSDGQMNSPLHFGNGTRLTVT.

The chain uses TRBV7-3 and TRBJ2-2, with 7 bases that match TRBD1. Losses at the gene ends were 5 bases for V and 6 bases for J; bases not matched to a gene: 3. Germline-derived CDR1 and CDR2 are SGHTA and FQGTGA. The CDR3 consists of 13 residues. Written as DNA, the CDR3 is TGTGCCAGCAGCCCGACAGGGCCCGGGGAGCTGTTTTTT. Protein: CASSPTGPGELFF.

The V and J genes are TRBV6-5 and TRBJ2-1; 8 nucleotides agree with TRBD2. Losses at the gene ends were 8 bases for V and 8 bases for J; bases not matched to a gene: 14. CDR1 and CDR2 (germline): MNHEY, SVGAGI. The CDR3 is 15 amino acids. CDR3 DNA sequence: TGTGCCAGCGAAGGATCAGCGGGGGCCGGGGATGAGCAGTTCTTC. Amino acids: CASEGSAGAGDEQFF.

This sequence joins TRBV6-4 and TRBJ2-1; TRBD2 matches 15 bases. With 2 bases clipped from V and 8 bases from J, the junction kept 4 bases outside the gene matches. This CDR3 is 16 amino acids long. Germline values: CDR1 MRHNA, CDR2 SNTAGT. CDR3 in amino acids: CASSDSGTSGGHEQFF. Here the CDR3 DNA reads TGTGCCAGCAGTGACAGCGGGACTAGCGGGGGGCATGAGCAGTTCTTC.

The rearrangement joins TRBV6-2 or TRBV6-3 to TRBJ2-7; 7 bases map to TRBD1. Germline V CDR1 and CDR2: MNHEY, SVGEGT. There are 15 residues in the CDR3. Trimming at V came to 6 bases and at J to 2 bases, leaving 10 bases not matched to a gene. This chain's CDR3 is CASSSHEGGTYEQYF. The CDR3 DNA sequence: TGTGCCAGCAGCTCTCATGAAGGGGGCACCTACGAGCAGTACTTC.